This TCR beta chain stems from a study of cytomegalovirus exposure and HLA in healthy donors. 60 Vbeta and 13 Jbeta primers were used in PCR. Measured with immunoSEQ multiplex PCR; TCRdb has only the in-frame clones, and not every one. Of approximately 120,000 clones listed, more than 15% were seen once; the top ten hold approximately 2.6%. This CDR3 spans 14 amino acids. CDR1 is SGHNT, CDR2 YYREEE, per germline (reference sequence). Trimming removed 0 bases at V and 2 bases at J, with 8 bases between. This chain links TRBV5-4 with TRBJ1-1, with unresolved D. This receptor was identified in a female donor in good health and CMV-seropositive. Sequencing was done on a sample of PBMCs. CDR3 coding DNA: TGTGCCAGCAGCTTGGACAGATATAACACTGAAGCTTTCTTT. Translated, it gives CASSLDRYNTEAFF.